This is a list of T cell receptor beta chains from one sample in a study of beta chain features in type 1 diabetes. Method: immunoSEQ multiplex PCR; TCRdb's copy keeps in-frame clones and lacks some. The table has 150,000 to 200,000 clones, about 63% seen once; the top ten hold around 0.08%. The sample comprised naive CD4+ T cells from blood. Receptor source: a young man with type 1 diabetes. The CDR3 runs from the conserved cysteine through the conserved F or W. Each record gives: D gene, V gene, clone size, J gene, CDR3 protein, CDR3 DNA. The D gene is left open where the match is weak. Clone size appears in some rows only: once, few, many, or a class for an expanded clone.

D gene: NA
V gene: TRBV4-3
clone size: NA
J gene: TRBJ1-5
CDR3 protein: CASSQDTVEPQHF
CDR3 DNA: TGCGCCAGCAGCCAAGATACGGTCGAGCCCCAGCATTTT

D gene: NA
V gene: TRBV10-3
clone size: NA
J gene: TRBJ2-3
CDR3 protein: CAISESAGAEDTQYF
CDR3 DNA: TGTGCCATCAGTGAGTCGGCAGGGGCAGAAGATACGCAGTATTTT

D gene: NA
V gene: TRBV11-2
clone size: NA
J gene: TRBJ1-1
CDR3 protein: CASSGPRSGNTEAFF
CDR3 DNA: TGTGCCAGCAGCGGGCCCCGGTCCGGGAACACTGAAGCTTTCTTT

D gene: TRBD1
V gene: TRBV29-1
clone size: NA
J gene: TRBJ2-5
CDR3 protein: CSVGGQPQETQYF
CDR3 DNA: TGCAGCGTTGGGGGACAGCCTCAAGAGACCCAGTACTTC

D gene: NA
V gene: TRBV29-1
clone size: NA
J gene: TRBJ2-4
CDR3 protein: CSVEVAGTTKNIQYF
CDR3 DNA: TGCAGCGTTGAAGTGGCGGGGACGACCAAAAACATTCAGTACTTC

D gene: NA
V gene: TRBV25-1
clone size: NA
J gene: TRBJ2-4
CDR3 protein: CASRDRIWNIQYF
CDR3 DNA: TGTGCCAGCAGAGACAGAATATGGAACATTCAGTACTTC

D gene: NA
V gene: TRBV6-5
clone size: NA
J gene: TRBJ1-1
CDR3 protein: CASSVFRGTEAFF
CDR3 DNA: TGTGCCAGCTCCGTTTTCCGAGGCACTGAAGCTTTCTTT

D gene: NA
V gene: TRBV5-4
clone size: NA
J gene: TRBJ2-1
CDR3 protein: CASSLGQNEQFF
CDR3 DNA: TGTGCCAGCAGCTTGGGCCAGAATGAGCAGTTCTTC

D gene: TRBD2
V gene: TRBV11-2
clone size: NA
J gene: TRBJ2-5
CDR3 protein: CASSLAGLAGGQETQYF
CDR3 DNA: TGTGCCAGCAGCTTAGCGGGACTAGCGGGGGGACAAGAGACCCAGTACTTC

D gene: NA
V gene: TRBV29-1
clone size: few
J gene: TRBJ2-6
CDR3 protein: CSVGLYSGANVLTF
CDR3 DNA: TGCAGCGTTGGGTTGTACTCTGGGGCCAACGTCCTGACTTTC

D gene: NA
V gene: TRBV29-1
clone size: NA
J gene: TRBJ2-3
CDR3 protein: CSVEPGGRDTQYF
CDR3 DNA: TGCAGCGTTGAACCCGGGGGGCGGGATACGCAGTATTTT

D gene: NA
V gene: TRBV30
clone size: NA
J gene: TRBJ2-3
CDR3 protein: CAWNGGLTDTQYF
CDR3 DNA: TGTGCCTGGAACGGGGGGCTCACAGATACGCAGTATTTT

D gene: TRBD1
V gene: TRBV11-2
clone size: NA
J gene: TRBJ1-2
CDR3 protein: CASSLGGTVDIYGYTF
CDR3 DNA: TGTGCCAGCAGCTTAGGGGGGACAGTAGACATCTATGGCTACACCTTC

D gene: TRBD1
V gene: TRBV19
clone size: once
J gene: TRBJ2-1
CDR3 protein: CASSMPGYRGNEQFF
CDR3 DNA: TGTGCCAGTAGTATGCCCGGATACAGGGGCAATGAGCAGTTCTTC

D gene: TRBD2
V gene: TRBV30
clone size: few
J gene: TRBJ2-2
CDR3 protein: CAWSPTSGYTGELFF
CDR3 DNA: TGTGCCTGGAGCCCCACTAGCGGGTACACCGGGGAGCTGTTTTTT

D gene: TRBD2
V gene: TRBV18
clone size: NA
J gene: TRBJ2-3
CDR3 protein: CASSPPNSGSTDTQYF
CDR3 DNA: TGTGCCAGCTCACCACCGAATAGCGGGTCCACAGATACGCAGTATTTT

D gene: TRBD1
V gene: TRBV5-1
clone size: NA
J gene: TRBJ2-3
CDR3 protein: CASSPRTGETDTQYF
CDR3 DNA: TGCGCCAGCAGCCCAAGGACAGGGGAGACAGATACGCAGTATTTT

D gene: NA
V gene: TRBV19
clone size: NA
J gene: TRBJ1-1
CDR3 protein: CASSISGGSTEAFF
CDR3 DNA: TGTGCCAGTAGTATAAGCGGGGGGAGCACTGAAGCTTTCTTT

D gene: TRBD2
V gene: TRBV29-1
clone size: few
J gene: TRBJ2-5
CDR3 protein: CSVEERGAQETQYF
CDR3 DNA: TGCAGCGTTGAAGAGCGGGGGGCCCAAGAGACCCAGTACTTC

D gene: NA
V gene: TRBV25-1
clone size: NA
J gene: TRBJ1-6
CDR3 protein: CASSPQGTVLGSPLHF
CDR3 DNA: TGTGCCAGCTCTCCACAGGGCACTGTCTTGGGTTCACCCCTCCACTTT

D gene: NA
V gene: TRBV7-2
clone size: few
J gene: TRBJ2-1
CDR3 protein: CASSLVISDEQFF
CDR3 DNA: TGTGCCAGCAGCTTGGTTATATCCGATGAGCAGTTCTTC

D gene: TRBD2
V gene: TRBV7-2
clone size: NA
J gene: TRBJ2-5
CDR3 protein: CASTWSSGNQETQYF
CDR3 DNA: TGTGCCAGCACCTGGAGTAGCGGGAACCAAGAGACCCAGTACTTC

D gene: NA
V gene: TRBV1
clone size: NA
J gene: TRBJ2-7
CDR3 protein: CSNGGAGEQYF
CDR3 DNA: TGCAGCAACGGTGGGGCCGGAGAGCAGTACTTC

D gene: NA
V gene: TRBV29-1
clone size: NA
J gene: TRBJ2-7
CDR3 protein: CSVTRSGTDSYEQYF
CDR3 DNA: TGCAGCGTGACCCGTTCCGGGACGGACTCCTACGAGCAGTACTTC

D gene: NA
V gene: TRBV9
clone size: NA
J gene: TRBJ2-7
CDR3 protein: CASSVDVHRAGRHEQYF
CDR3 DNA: TGTGCCAGCAGCGTAGACGTCCATCGGGCAGGGAGGCACGAGCAGTACTTC

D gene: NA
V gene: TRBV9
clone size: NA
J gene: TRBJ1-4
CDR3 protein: CASSPRTREGEKLFF
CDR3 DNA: TGTGCCAGCAGCCCCCGAACTAGGGAGGGTGAAAAACTGTTTTTT

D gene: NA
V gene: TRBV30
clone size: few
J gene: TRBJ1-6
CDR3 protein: CAWSQSSSPLHF
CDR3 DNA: TGTGCCTGGAGCCAGAGCTCTTCACCCCTCCACTTT

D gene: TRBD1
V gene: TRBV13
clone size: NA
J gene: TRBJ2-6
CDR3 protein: CASGDRGQGANVLTF
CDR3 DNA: TGTGCCAGCGGCGACAGGGGGCAAGGGGCCAACGTCCTGACTTTC

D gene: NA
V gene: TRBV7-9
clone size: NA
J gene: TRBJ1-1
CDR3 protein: CASSLDGTEAFF
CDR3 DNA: TGTGCCAGCAGCTTAGATGGCACTGAAGCTTTCTTT

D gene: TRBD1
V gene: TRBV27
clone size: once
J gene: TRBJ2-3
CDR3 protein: CASSLGAGGYPDTQYF
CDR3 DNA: TGTGCCAGCAGTTTAGGCGCAGGGGGATACCCAGATACGCAGTATTTT

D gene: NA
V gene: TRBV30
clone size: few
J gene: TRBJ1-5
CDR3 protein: CAWSPQHNQPQHF
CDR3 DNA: TGTGCCTGGAGTCCACAGCACAATCAGCCCCAGCATTTT

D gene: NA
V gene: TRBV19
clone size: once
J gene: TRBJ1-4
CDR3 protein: CASSREDEKLFF
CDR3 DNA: TGTGCCAGTAGTCGCGAAGACGAAAAACTGTTTTTT

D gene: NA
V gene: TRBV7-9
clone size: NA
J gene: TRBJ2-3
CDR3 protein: CASSQAGAGTDTQYF
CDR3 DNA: TGTGCCAGCAGCCAAGCAGGGGCAGGCACAGATACGCAGTATTTT

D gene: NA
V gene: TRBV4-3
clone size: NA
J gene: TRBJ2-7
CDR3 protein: CASSWGPSPSYEQYF
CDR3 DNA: TGCGCCAGCAGCTGGGGACCCTCGCCCAGTTACGAGCAGTACTTC

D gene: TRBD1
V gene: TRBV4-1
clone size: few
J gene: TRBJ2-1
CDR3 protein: CASSQDKSRTGIYNEQFF
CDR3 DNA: TGCGCCAGCAGCCAAGATAAATCAAGGACAGGGATTTACAATGAGCAGTTCTTC

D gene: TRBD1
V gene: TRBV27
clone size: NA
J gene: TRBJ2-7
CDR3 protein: CASRDSGQVYEQYF
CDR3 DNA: TGTGCCAGCAGGGATTCGGGACAGGTCTACGAGCAGTACTTC

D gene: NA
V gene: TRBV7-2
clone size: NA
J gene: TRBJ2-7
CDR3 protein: CASSLEQPFDEQYF
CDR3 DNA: TGTGCCAGCAGCTTAGAACAGCCCTTTGACGAGCAGTACTTC

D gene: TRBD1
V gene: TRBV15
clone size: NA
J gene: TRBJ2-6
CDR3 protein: CATSRAQGKSGSGANVLTF
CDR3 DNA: TGTGCCACCAGCAGGGCACAGGGGAAGTCAGGATCTGGGGCCAACGTCCTGACTTTC

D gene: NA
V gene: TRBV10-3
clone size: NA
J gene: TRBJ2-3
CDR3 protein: CAISVGERGTDTQYF
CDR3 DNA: TGTGCCATCAGTGTTGGGGAGAGAGGCACAGATACGCAGTATTTT

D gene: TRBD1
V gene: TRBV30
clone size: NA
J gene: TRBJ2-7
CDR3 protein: CAWEIGTGSYEQYF
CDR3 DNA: TGTGCCTGGGAAATCGGGACAGGGTCCTACGAGCAGTACTTC

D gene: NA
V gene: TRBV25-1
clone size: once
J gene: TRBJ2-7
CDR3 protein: CASSDSGTVSSYEQYF
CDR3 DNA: TGTGCCAGCAGTGACTCCGGGACGGTGAGCTCCTACGAGCAGTACTTC

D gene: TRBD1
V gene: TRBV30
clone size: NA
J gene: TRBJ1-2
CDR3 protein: CAWSAMTGDYGYTF
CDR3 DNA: TGTGCCTGGAGTGCCATGACAGGGGACTATGGCTACACCTTC

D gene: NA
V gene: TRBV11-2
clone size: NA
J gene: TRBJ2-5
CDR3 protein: CASSLAGAEIGEETQYF
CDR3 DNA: TGTGCCAGCAGCTTAGCCGGGGCTGAGATAGGCGAAGAGACCCAGTACTTC

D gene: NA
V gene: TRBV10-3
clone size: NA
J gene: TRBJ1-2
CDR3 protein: CAISESRGYTF
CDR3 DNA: TGTGCCATCAGTGAGTCGAGGGGCTACACCTTC